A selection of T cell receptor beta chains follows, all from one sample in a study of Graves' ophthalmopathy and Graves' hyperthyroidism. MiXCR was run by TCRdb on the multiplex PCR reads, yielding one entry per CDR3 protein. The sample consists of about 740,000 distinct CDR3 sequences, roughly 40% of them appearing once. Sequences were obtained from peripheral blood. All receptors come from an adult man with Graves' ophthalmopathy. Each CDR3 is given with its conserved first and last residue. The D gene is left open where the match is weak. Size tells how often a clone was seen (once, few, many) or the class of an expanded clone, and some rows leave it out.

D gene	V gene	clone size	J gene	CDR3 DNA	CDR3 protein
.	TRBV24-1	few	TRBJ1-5	TGTGCCAGCAGTTTCGCGGGGCGCGGTCAGCCCCAGCATTTT	CASSFAGRGQPQHF
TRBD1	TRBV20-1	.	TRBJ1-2	TGCAGTGCTAGAGATGGGGACAGAACGAACTATGGCTACACCTTC	CSARDGDRTNYGYTF
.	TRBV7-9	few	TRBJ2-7	TGTGCCAGCAGCTTGGGGCCAGCAGGTACGTCCTACGAGCAGTACTTC	CASSLGPAGTSYEQYF
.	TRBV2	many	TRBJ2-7	TGTGCCAGCACAGAAGGGACGGGCAACTCCTACGAGCAGTACTTC	CASTEGTGNSYEQYF
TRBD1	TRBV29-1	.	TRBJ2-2	TGCAGCGTCGTGGGACAGAAGAACACCGGGGAGCTGTTTTTT	CSVVGQKNTGELFF
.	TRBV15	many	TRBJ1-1	TGTGCCACCAGCAGAGATCCCGGGGGTACTGAAGCTTTCTTT	CATSRDPGGTEAFF
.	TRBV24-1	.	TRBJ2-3	TGTGCCACCAGTGACGGGGACCTTACTAGCACAGATACGCAGTATTTT	CATSDGDLTSTDTQYF
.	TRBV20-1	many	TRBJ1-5	TGCAGTGCTTGGGACGGTAATCAGCCCCAGCATTTT	CSAWDGNQPQHF
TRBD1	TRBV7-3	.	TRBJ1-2	TGTGCCAGCAGCTCTGCCGGGACAGGGTGGAATGGCTACACCTTC	CASSSAGTGWNGYTF
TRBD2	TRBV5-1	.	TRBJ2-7	TGTGCCAGCAGCCCCGGGGAGGGGGAGCAGTACTTC	CASSPGEGEQYF